The source of this T cell receptor beta chain is a study of kidney transplant recipient with SARS-CoV-2 infection. To note about this clonotype: A read error may explain this, as a much larger clone is one base away.

One entry per CDR3 protein, called by TCRdb with MiXCR from the reads. The sample has under 300,000 distinct CDR3 sequences, roughly 26% seen once. The CDR3 runs 13 residues. Germline assignment: CDR1 SQVTM and CDR2 ANQGSEA. V was pared by 8 bases and J by 2 bases, with 15 bases between. This clonotype originated in a male patient aged 30 to 40 who had COVID-19 and was a kidney transplant recipient. The T cells may partly be graft donor cells. The chain links TRBV29-1 to TRBJ1-1; D may be TRBD1 (5 bases). The source was a blood sample, collected at baseline and between days 110 and 120 from a kidney transplant recipient. The CDR3 here is CSTWGRGNTEAFF. The CDR3 nucleotides are TGCAGCACCTGGGGTAGGGGAAACACTGAAGCTTTCTTT.